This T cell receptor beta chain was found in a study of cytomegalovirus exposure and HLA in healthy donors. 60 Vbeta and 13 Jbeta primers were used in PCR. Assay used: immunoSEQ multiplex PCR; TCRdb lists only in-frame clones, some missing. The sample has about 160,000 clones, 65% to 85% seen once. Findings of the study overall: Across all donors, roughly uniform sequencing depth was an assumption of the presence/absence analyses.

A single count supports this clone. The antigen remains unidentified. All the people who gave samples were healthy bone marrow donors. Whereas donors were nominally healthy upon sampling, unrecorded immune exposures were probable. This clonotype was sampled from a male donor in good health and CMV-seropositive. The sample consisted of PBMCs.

CDR3 amino acids: CASSYPGWREKLFF. The CDR3 DNA reads as TGTGCCAGTAGTTATCCCGGGTGGAGGGAAAAACTGTTTTTT. The chain combines TRBV19 with TRBJ1-4; the D is unclear. This CDR3 has 14 amino acids. The V end was cut by 5 bases, the J end by 8 bases, with 15 bases between. Germline CDR1 is LNHDA and CDR2 is SQIVND (reference sequence). The complete variable domain, with remaining parts taken from reference TRBV19 and TRBJ1-4, reads DGGITQSPKYLFRKEGQNVTLSCEQNLNHDAMYWYRQDPGQGLRLIYYSQIVNDFQKGDIAEGYSVSREKKESFPLTVTSAQKNPTAFYLCASSYPGWREKLFFGSGTQLSVL.